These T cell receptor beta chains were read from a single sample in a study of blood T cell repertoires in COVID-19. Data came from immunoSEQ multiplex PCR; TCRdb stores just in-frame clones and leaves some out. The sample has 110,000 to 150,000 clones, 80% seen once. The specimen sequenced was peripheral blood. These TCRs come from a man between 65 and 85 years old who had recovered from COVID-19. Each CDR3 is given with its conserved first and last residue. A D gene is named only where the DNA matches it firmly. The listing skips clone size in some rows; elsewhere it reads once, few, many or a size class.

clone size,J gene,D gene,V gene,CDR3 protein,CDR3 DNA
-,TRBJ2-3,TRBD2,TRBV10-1,CASSESGGGIDTQYF,TGCGCCAGCAGTGAGTCTGGGGGGGGGATAGATACGCAGTATTTT
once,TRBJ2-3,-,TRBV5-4,CASSSVAGLDTQYF,TGTGCCAGCAGTTCCGTCGCGGGATTGGATACGCAGTATTTT
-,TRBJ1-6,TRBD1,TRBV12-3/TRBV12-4,CASGPGQGAKNF,TGTGCCAGCGGGCCAGGACAGGGGGCAAAGAACTTT
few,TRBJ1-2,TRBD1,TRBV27,CASSLSWDRGVREGGYTF,TGTGCCAGCAGTTTATCTTGGGACAGGGGAGTGAGAGAAGGTGGCTACACCTTC
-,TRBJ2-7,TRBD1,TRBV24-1,CATSDYCRDRGCVNFYEQYF,TGTGCCACCAGTGATTATTGCCGGGACAGGGGGTGTGTGAATTTCTACGAGCAGTACTTC
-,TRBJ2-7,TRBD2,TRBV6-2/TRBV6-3,CASSLAGGPYEQYF,TGTGCCAGCAGTTTAGCGGGAGGGCCCTACGAGCAGTACTTC
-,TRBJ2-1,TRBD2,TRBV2,CASSPTSGTTMQQFF,TGTGCCAGCAGTCCGACTAGCGGCACTACAATGCAGCAGTTCTTC
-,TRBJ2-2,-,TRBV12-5,CASQTYRAGTGELFF,TGTGCTAGCCAGACTTACAGGGCAGGCACCGGGGAGCTGTTTTTT
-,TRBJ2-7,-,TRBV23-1,CASTHTCGNFRAEYF,TGCGCCAGCACCCACACCTGCGGGAATTTCCGGGCCGAGTACTTC
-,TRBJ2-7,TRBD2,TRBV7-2,CASSFSSGPYEQYF,TGTGCCAGCAGCTTTTCTAGCGGACCCTACGAGCAGTACTTC
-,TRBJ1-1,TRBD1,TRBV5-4,CASSAGQGAGTEAFF,TGTGCCAGCAGCGCAGGACAGGGGGCAGGGACTGAAGCTTTCTTT
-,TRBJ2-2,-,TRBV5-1,CASSLMASVSGGELFF,TGCGCCAGCAGCTTGATGGCTTCCGTGTCGGGCGGGGAGCTGTTTTTT
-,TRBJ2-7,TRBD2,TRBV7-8,CASSLSAAGGEQYF,TGTGCCAGCAGCTTGTCGGCTGCGGGGGGCGAGCAGTACTTC
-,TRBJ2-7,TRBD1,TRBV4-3,CASSPTGTGDHYEQYF,TGCGCCAGCAGCCCGACCGGGACAGGGGACCACTACGAGCAGTACTTC
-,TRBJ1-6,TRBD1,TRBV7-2,CASSLGDRGNSPLHF,TGTGCCAGCAGCTTAGGAGACAGGGGTAATTCACCCCTCCACTTT
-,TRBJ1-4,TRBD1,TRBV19,CASGTAPKFATNEKLFF,TGTGCCTCCGGGACAGCGCCAAAATTCGCAACTAATGAAAAACTGTTTTTT
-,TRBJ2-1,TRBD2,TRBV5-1,CASLGTSGSREQFF,TGCGCCAGCCTTGGGACTAGCGGGAGTCGTGAGCAGTTCTTC
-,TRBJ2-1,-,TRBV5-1,CASSLVLVYNEQFF,TGCGCCAGCAGCTTAGTACTCGTCTACAATGAGCAGTTCTTC
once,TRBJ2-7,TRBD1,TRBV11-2,CASSQGQDIHEQYF,TGTGCCAGCAGCCAAGGACAGGATATTCACGAGCAGTACTTC
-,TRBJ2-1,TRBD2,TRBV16,CASSPGREQFF,TGTGCCAGCAGCCCCGGGAGGGAGCAGTTCTTC
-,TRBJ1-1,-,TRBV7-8,CASSLTVNTEAFF,TGTGCCAGCAGTTTAACAGTTAACACTGAAGCTTTCTTT
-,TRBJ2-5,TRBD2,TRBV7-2,CASSLDVLAGEETQYF,TGTGCCAGCAGCTTAGATGTGCTAGCGGGAGAGGAGACCCAGTACTTC
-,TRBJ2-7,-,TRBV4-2,CASSPGAGRSSYEQYF,TGTGCCAGCAGCCCTGGGGCGGGACGGAGCTCCTACGAGCAGTACTTC
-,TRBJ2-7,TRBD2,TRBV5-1,CASSLELAGYEQYF,TGCGCCAGCAGCTTGGAACTAGCGGGTTACGAGCAGTACTTC
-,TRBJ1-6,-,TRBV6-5,CASRGPYNSPLHF,TGTGCCAGCAGGGGCCCCTATAATTCACCCCTCCACTTT
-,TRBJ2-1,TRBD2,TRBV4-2,CASSQTSGKSNEQFF,TGTGCCAGCAGCCAAACTAGCGGGAAGTCCAATGAGCAGTTCTTC
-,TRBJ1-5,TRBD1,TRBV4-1,CASSPGQGGQPQHF,TGCGCCAGCAGCCCCGGACAGGGTGGGCAGCCCCAGCATTTT
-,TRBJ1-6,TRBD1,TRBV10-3,CAISETPGRDRVGGSPLHF,TGTGCCATCAGTGAGACCCCGGGGCGGGACAGGGTAGGAGGTTCACCCCTCCACTTT
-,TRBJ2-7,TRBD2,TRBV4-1,CASSQVLAAYEQYF,TGCGCCAGCAGCCAAGTTCTAGCGGCCTACGAGCAGTACTTC
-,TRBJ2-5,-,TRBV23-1,CASRGARQVGGPFGTQYF,TGCGCCAGCAGGGGGGCTCGCCAAGTGGGAGGGCCGTTTGGGACCCAGTACTTC
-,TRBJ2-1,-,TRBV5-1,CASSLFGTPNEQFF,TGCGCCAGCAGCTTGTTTGGGACTCCAAATGAGCAGTTCTTC
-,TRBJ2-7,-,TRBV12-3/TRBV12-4,CASSFGKPGEQYF,TGTGCCAGCAGTTTCGGTAAGCCCGGCGAGCAGTACTTC
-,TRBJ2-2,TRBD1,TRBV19,CASRDRENTGELFF,TGTGCCAGTAGAGACAGGGAGAACACCGGGGAGCTGTTTTTT
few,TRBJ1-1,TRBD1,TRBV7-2,CASSFLGQVDAFF,TGTGCCAGCAGCTTTCTGGGACAGGTGGACGCTTTCTTT
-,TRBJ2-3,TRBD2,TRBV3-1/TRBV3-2,CASSPTSGRRDTQYF,TGTGCCAGCAGCCCGACTAGCGGCCGAAGAGATACGCAGTATTTT
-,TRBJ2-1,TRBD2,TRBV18,CARARGTSGSYEQFF,TGTGCCAGGGCAAGGGGGACTAGCGGGAGCTATGAGCAGTTCTTC
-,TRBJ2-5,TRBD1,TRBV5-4,CASSFGQAQETQYF,TGTGCCAGCAGCTTTGGACAGGCACAAGAGACCCAGTACTTC
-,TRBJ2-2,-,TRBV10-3,CATRLGGEIAGELFF,TGTGCCACCCGTTTGGGGGGAGAAATAGCCGGGGAGCTGTTTTTT
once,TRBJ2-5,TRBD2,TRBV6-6,CASSPTSSGRKKETQYF,TGTGCCAGCAGTCCAACGAGTAGCGGGAGGAAGAAAGAGACCCAGTACTTC
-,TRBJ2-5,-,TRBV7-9,CASSFLRGLETQYF,TGTGCCAGCAGCTTCCTCAGGGGTTTGGAGACCCAGTACTTC
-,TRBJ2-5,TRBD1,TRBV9,CASSVLPGQGILETQYF,TGTGCCAGCAGCGTATTGCCTGGACAGGGGATTCTAGAGACCCAGTACTTC
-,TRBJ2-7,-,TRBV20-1,CSASPGLSYEQYF,TGCAGTGCAAGTCCGGGACTCTCCTACGAGCAGTACTTC
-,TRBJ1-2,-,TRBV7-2,CASSLRQPTNYGYTF,TGTGCCAGCAGCTTAAGACAGCCTACAAACTATGGCTACACCTTC
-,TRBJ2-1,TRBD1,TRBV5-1,CASSRIATGESGEQFF,TGCGCCAGCAGCCGCATAGCGACAGGGGAATCGGGTGAGCAGTTCTTC
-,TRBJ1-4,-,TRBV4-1,CASSGPGARTEKLFF,TGCGCCAGCAGCGGACCAGGGGCCCGCACTGAAAAACTGTTTTTT
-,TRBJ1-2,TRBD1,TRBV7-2,CASRYRQGAGYGYTF,TGTGCCAGCAGGTATAGACAGGGGGCAGGCTATGGCTACACCTTC
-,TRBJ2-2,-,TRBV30,CAWSSGGGELFF,TGTGCCTGGAGTTCGGGTGGCGGGGAGCTGTTTTTT
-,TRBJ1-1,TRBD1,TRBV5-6,CASSPQFRQGASEAFF,TGTGCCAGCAGTCCCCAATTTAGACAGGGGGCTTCTGAAGCTTTCTTT
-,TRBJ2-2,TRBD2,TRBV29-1,CSVGLVEDGELFF,TGCAGCGTCGGACTAGTGGAGGACGGGGAGCTGTTTTTT
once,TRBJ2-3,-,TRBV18,CASSPPGGAGLDTQYF,TGTGCCAGCTCACCACCGGGTGGAGCCGGGTTGGATACGCAGTATTTT
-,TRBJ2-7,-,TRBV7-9,CASSWTVAYEQYF,TGTGCCAGCTCATGGACAGTCGCCTACGAGCAGTACTTC
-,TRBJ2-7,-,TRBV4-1,CASSHGQDSYEQYF,TGCGCCAGCAGCCATGGCCAGGACTCCTACGAGCAGTACTTC
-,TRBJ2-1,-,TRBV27,CASSRTVYNEQFF,TGTGCCAGCAGTCGGACAGTCTACAATGAGCAGTTCTTC
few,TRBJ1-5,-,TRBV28,CASGGLNQPQHF,TGTGCCAGCGGAGGGCTCAATCAGCCCCAGCATTTT
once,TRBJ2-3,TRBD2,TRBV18,CASSPRRGSVTDTQYF,TGTGCCAGCTCACCTCGACGCGGGAGTGTCACAGATACGCAGTATTTT
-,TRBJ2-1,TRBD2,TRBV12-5,CASGGLPYNEQFF,TGTGCTAGTGGGGGACTACCATACAATGAGCAGTTCTTC
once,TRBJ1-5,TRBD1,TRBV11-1,CASSLGTGPNQPQHF,TGTGCCAGCAGCCTAGGGACAGGACCTAATCAGCCCCAGCATTTT
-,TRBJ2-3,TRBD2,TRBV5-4,CASSSTSPGADTQYF,TGTGCCAGCAGCTCGACTAGCCCCGGCGCAGATACGCAGTATTTT
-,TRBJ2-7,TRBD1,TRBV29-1,CSVGPGTGAYEQYF,TGCAGCGTTGGTCCCGGGACAGGGGCCTACGAGCAGTACTTC